This is a list of T cell receptor beta chains from one sample in a study of blood T cell repertoires in COVID-19. TCRdb's copy holds only in-frame clones and misses some; the assay was immunoSEQ multiplex PCR. Among over 90,000 clones listed, 80% to 95% were seen once. The sample consisted of peripheral blood. The receptors here all came from a woman aged 45-59 years with COVID-19, enrolled during active disease. Each CDR3 is given with its conserved first and last residue. D genes are given only for firm matches. Only some rows state a clone size, as once, few, many or a class for expanded clones.

v_call	clone_size	d_call	j_call	cdr3_nt	cdr3_aa
TRBV28	-	-	TRBJ1-6	TGTGCCAGCAGTTTCTTTGACAGGTATAATTCACCCCTCCACTTT	CASSFFDRYNSPLHF
TRBV3-1/TRBV3-2	-	-	TRBJ1-5	TGTGCCAGCAGCCTACGGGGTCAGCCCCAGCATTTT	CASSLRGQPQHF
TRBV6-5	-	TRBD1	TRBJ2-1	TGTGCCAGCAGTTACTTCAGACAGGGGGCCTACAATGAGCAGTTCTTC	CASSYFRQGAYNEQFF
TRBV18	-	-	TRBJ1-1	TGTGCCAGCTCCACTTCACGGGGGTTGTTCACTGAAGCTTTCTTT	CASSTSRGLFTEAFF
TRBV19	-	-	TRBJ2-2	TGTGCCAGTAGTATCAGGCAGTCGAACACCGGGGAGCTGTTTTTT	CASSIRQSNTGELFF
TRBV6-5	-	-	TRBJ1-2	TGTGCCAGCAGGGTGCAGGACTATGGCTACACCTTC	CASRVQDYGYTF
TRBV21-1	-	-	TRBJ2-5	TGTGCCAGCAGCAAAGGTAATCGGTTACAGGGGAGACAAGAGACCCAGTACTTC	CASSKGNRLQGRQETQYF
TRBV6-5	-	-	TRBJ2-1	TGTGCCAGCAGTACAACACAGGAGCAGTTCTTC	CASSTTQEQFF
TRBV28	-	TRBD1	TRBJ2-3	TGTGCCAGCAGTGAACAGGGGGTTTACACAGATACGCAGTATTTT	CASSEQGVYTDTQYF
TRBV5-1	-	TRBD1	TRBJ1-6	TGCGCCAGCAGCTTGTATCGGACAGGGATAAGTAATTCACCCCTCCACTTT	CASSLYRTGISNSPLHF
TRBV9	once	-	TRBJ1-6	TGTGCCAGCAGCGTAGAGGGAAGGGGAATCTCACCCCTCCACTTT	CASSVEGRGISPLHF
TRBV5-5	-	TRBD1	TRBJ1-2	TGTGCCAGCTCTGACCCCGGGACAGACATCTATGGCTACACCTTC	CASSDPGTDIYGYTF
TRBV7-9	-	-	TRBJ2-4	TGTGCCAGCAGCTTAATACGGACAACAGCCAAAAACATTCAGTACTTC	CASSLIRTTAKNIQYF
TRBV7-8	-	-	TRBJ1-1	TGTGCCAGCAGCTTGACAAACACGAACACTGAAGCTTTCTTT	CASSLTNTNTEAFF
TRBV3-1/TRBV3-2	-	-	TRBJ1-4	TGTGCCAGCAGCCCTTCCCCGAGGGTGGCCGAAAAACTGTTTTTT	CASSPSPRVAEKLFF
TRBV19	-	-	TRBJ1-2	TGTGCCAGTAGTTTATTTGATGGCTACACCTTC	CASSLFDGYTF
TRBV5-1	-	TRBD1	TRBJ1-6	TGCGCCAGCAGCTTGGAGACAGGGGTTGGTTCACCCCTCCACTTT	CASSLETGVGSPLHF
TRBV5-1	few	-	TRBJ1-1	TGCGCCAGCAGTAAAGGGGCGATAGTGGAAACTGAAGCTTTCTTT	CASSKGAIVETEAFF
TRBV15	-	TRBD1	TRBJ1-5	TGTGCCACCAGCGGGGGGACAGGCGGAGCGGGGAATCAGCCCCAGCATTTT	CATSGGTGGAGNQPQHF
TRBV6-2/TRBV6-3	-	-	TRBJ1-2	TGTGCCAGCAGTTACGAACGGGTTCGGGGCTACACCTTC	CASSYERVRGYTF
TRBV5-5	-	-	TRBJ1-2	TGTGCCAGCAGCCCCCTCACAGGAGCTATTAACTATGGCTACACCTTC	CASSPLTGAINYGYTF
TRBV11-3	-	-	TRBJ1-1	TGTGCCAGCAGCTCTAGGTTTTCTGAAGCTTTCTTT	CASSSRFSEAFF
TRBV11-2	-	-	TRBJ1-2	TGTGCCAGCAGCCCGGACAGAAACTATGGCTACACCTTC	CASSPDRNYGYTF
TRBV30	-	-	TRBJ1-2	TGTGCCTGGAGTGTAGGGTCAGGGCCCCTCGGCTACACCTTC	CAWSVGSGPLGYTF